This T cell receptor beta chain was identified during a study of tumor-infiltrating lymphocytes in primary liver carcinoma. Findings and limits, study-wide: Among top clones, only about 7-24% appeared in all five tumor regions.

The template, around 540 ng total RNA, yielded TCR beta cDNA made with a constant-region primer. Researchers made the TCR beta libraries by running three nested multiplex PCR rounds with slightly modified ARM-PCR. TRBV1-TRBV30 forward primers paired with a C-beta reverse primer were used in the first two PCR rounds, which ran about 11 cycles each. MiXCR was run by TCRdb on the multiplex PCR reads, yielding one entry per CDR3 protein. The sample holds around 190,000 distinct CDR3 sequences, approximately 80% seen once. Regarding this clonotype: What it binds is not known. Its ends do not fully match the called genes, so a read error is possible.

Each 20-30 mg portion of unsorted bulk tissue served as the source for co-extraction of RNA and DNA. Surgeons treated the primary liver carcinoma of the patients by surgical resection. The CDR3 consists of 15 residues. This sequence joins TRBV12-3 or TRBV12-4 and TRBJ2-2; D ambiguous. Source material: tumor tissue from primary liver carcinoma. The TCR comes from a man aged 40-49 years with primary liver carcinoma and hepatitis B virus infection. The CDR3: CASRTDNPNTGELFF. In DNA, the CDR3 is TGTGCTAGCAGGACCGATAACCCTAACACCGGGGAGCTGTTTTTT.